These T cell receptor beta chains were read from a single sample in a study of beta chain features in type 1 diabetes. Profiling relied on immunoSEQ multiplex PCR, and the TCRdb table lists in-frame clones only, not all of them. Of 250,000 to 300,000 clones detected, 7% to 9% appear once; the ten largest clones hold approximately 1%. Material: central memory CD4+ T cells from blood. These receptors were obtained from a woman aged 18-29 years in good health. Both conserved end residues are part of each CDR3. D genes are given only for firm matches. Size tells how often a clone was seen (once, few, many) or the class of an expanded clone, and some rows leave it out.

>TRBJ2-7|NA|TRBV18|few
TGTGCCAGCTCACCGGACCCCTACGAGCAGTACTTC
CASSPDPYEQYF
>TRBJ1-5|NA|TRBV2|few
TGTGCCAGCAGGATTAGTTCATCGAGCAATCAGCCCCAGCATTTT
CASRISSSSNQPQHF
>TRBJ2-5|NA|TRBV29-1|few
TGCAGCGTTGCCGCCACCCGGGGGGAGACCCAGTACTTC
CSVAATRGETQYF
>TRBJ1-1|NA|TRBV11-2|many
TGTGCCAGCAGCTTATTGGGCAGGGTCGGTCGTGTGGCCACTGAAGCTTTCTTT
CASSLLGRVGRVATEAFF
>TRBJ2-5|NA|TRBV29-1|NA
TGCAGCATACCGGGCCCGAGCCAAGAGACCCAGTACTTC
CSIPGPSQETQYF
>TRBJ2-2|TRBD1|TRBV18|few
TGTGCCAGCTCACCGGGACAGACGAACACCGGGGAGCTGTTTTTT
CASSPGQTNTGELFF
>TRBJ2-1|TRBD2|TRBV9|few
TGTGCCAGCAGCGTAGCGGGAGCGGGGGGGCAGGGAAATGAGCAGTTCTTC
CASSVAGAGGQGNEQFF
>TRBJ2-5|NA|TRBV6-1|NA
TGTGCCAGCAGTGAATGGGCAGGTCAAGAGACCCAGTACTTC
CASSEWAGQETQYF
>TRBJ2-3|TRBD2|TRBV11-2|many
TGTGCCAGCAGCTTATTGACTAGCGGAAGCACAGATACGCAGTATTTT
CASSLLTSGSTDTQYF
>TRBJ1-3|NA|TRBV29-1|few
TGCAGCGCTCAGGGAATCACTGGAAACACCATATATTTT
CSAQGITGNTIYF